Here is one T cell receptor (beta chain) with its context. Its antigen remains unknown. The CDR3 end shows no conserved phenylalanine or tryptophan, and so a read error is likely. The limits of the CDR3 on the DNA are not certain, so only TCRdb's listed CDR3 is given. Molecular barcoded adaptors covering alpha/delta and beta/gamma chains were used on 400 to 450 ng RNA. TCRdb reanalysed the reads using MiXCR and keeps one entry per CDR3 protein. In the table there are some 41,000 distinct CDR3 sequences, 12% of which are singletons. From its first to its last residue, the CDR3 has 15 amino acids. Germline V gives CDR1 ENHRY, CDR2 SYGVKD. The entry originates in a study of read filtering for tumor transcriptome and immune sequencing. Study context: Patients were approximately 17 male and some 13 female, mean age roughly 68 years, range about 47 to 85. DNase treatment preceded whole-transcriptome library preparation. IR-seq gave about 4.05 to 11 million TCR reads per sample; RNA-seq gave roughly 75 to 1,300.

Study-level results: In IR-seq, single-read clonotypes were 65% to 90% of clonotypes but approximately 3.5% of reads.

This TCR was sampled from a donor aged 40 or over with multiple myeloma. The sequenced sample was a population of CD138-negative cells sorted from bone marrow. The chain uses TRBV10-3 and TRBJ2-1; the table's TRBD1 call for D was not verified on the DNA. CDR3 amino acids: CAISAGTGGHNEQLL.